Each of the 8 T cell receptor beta chains below was sequenced from the same sample in a study of shared clonotypes between healthy human individuals. The data were produced by immunoSEQ multiplex PCR, yet TCRdb's version contains in-frame clones alone and is incomplete. The sample yields approximately 99,000 clones, approximately 70% seen once. The sequencing input was memory CD8+ T cells sorted from blood. Regarding subset: CD45RO+ cells pooled with CCR7-negative TemRA cells. Receptors were obtained from a woman aged 25 to 45 in good health.

The chain recombines TRBV28 with TRBJ2-5; 7 nucleotides agree with TRBD1. CDR1 MDHEN and CDR2 SYDVKM come from the germline V gene. J lost 5 bases, V lost 7 bases, and 10 bases had no gene match. The CDR3 has 14 amino acids. This CDR3 is CASTSQGVLETQYF. The CDR3 DNA reads as TGTGCCAGCACCTCCCAGGGGGTATTGGAGACCCAGTACTTC. Drawing the rest from reference TRBV28 and TRBJ2-5, the complete variable domain is DVKVTQSSRYLVKRTGEKVFLECVQDMDHENMFWYRQDPGLGLRLIYFSYDVKMKEKGDIPEGYSVSREKKERFSLILESASTNQTSMYLCASTSQGVLETQYFGPGTRLLVL.

The chain combines TRBV7-9 with TRBJ2-3, with 8 bases matching TRBD2. The CDR3 totals 16 residues. Germline V gene sequence: CDR1 SEHNR, CDR2 FQNEAQ (reference sequence). After removal of 5 bases from V and 4 bases from J, the junction contained 11 bases not matched to a gene. DNA for the CDR3: TGTGCCAGCAGCCCCCGGAGGTTAGCGGGATCAGATACGCAGTATTTT. Translating gives CASSPRRLAGSDTQYF.

This chain joins TRBV11-2 and TRBJ2-7; D is possibly TRBD1 (6 bases). Looked up from germline, CDR1 is SGHAT and CDR2 is FQNNGV. V lost 1 base, J lost 5 bases, and 6 bases lay in between. The CDR3 totals 12 residues. Here the CDR3 reads CASSLAGDEQYF. In DNA form, the CDR3 reads TGTGCCAGCAGCTTAGCAGGGGACGAGCAGTACTTC.

The chain links TRBV4-2 to TRBJ2-7, with 9 bases that match TRBD2. The CDR3 loop spans 16 amino acids. CDR1 LGHNA and CDR2 YNFKEQ come from the germline V gene. V shed 0 bases, J shed 3 bases, and the junction held 6 bases outside the gene matches. The CDR3 spells CASSQDAAGGGYEQYF. CDR3 sequence (DNA): TGTGCCAGCAGCCAAGATGCAGCGGGAGGTGGCTACGAGCAGTACTTC.

V gene TRBV10-3 combines with J gene TRBJ2-7, with 8 bases that match TRBD1. The CDR3 contains 14 residues. Germline CDR1 reads ENHRY; CDR2 reads SYGVKD. With V trimmed by 5 bases and J by 7 bases, 10 bases remained unmatched. CDR3 protein: CAISQTGVLREQYF. For the CDR3, the DNA is TGTGCCATCAGTCAGACAGGGGTTCTACGGGAGCAGTACTTC.

This clone was counted between two and nine times. The rearrangement joins TRBV19 to TRBJ1-2; 9 positions agree with TRBD1. Looked up from germline, CDR1 is LNHDA and CDR2 is SQIVND (reference sequence). J lost 3 bases, V lost 4 bases, and 6 bases had no gene match. The CDR3 has 15 amino acids. CDR3 bases: TGTGCCAGTAGTAGGGACAGGGATGGGGACTATGGCTACACCTTC. The encoded protein is CASSRDRDGDYGYTF.

This clone was counted a few times. The gene calls are TRBV6-1 and TRBJ2-7; D remains ambiguous. Germline V gene data show CDR1 as MNHNS and CDR2 as SASEGT. V was clipped by 2 bases and J by 5 bases, with 4 bases between them. CDR3 size: 11 residues. This CDR3 is CASSEWDEQYF. CDR3 DNA sequence: TGTGCCAGCAGTGAATGGGACGAGCAGTACTTC.

The chain links TRBV19 to TRBJ2-5; maybe TRBD1 (8 bases). V gave up 9 bases and J gave up 1 base, with 15 bases separating them. Germline CDR1 reads LNHDA; CDR2 reads SQIVND (reference sequence). The CDR3 extends over 14 amino acids. CDR3 in DNA: TGTGCCAGCAGAGCGGGACAGGCCCAAGAGACCCAGTACTTC. Its translation: CASRAGQAQETQYF.